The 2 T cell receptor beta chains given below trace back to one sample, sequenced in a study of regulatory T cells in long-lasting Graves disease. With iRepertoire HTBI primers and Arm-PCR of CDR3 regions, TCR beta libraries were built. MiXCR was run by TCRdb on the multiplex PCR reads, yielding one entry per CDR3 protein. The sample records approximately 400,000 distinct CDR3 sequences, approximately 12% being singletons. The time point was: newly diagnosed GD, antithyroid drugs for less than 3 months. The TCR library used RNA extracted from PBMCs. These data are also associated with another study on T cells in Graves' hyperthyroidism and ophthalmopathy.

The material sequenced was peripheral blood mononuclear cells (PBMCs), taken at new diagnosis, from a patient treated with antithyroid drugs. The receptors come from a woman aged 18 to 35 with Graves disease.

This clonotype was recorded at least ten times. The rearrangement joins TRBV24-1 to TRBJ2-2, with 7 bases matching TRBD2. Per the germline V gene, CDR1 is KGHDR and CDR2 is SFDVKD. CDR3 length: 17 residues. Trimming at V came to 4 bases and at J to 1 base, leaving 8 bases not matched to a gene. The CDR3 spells CATSDPYASGNTGELFF. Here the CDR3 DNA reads TGTGCCACCAGTGACCCGTATGCTAGCGGGAACACCGGGGAGCTGTTTTTT.

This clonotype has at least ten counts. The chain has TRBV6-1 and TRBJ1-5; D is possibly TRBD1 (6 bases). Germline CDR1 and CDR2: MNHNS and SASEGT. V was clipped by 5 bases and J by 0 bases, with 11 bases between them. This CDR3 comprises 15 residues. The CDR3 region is CASSNRVDSNQPQHF. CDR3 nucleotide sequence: TGTGCCAGCAGTAACAGGGTTGATAGCAATCAGCCCCAGCATTTT.